This TCR beta chain is from a study of radiotherapy plus CTLA-4 blockade in lung cancer. Study-wide context: Overall, less than 20% of patients showed an objective response, while approximately 28% attained disease control. Regarding the study as a whole: Response, reportedly, was best predicted by interferon-beta along with early blood T cell clone dynamics.

To note about this clone: The antigen remains unidentified.

Germline V gene lookup returns CDR1 LNHDA and CDR2 SQIVND (reference sequence). The J segment lost 0 bases and the V segment lost 9 bases, leaving 4 bases of the junction unmatched. The CDR3 is 14 amino acids. The data were produced by immunoSEQ multiplex PCR, yet TCRdb's version contains in-frame clones alone and is incomplete. The sample lists 20,000 or so clones; roughly 82% were seen once. The receptor was derived from a human donor with non-small cell lung cancer whose response to radiotherapy plus ipilimumab could not be evaluated. Sequenced material: peripheral blood, taken from a patient treated with radiotherapy plus ipilimumab. The chain carries TRBV19 and TRBJ2-2; 7 positions agree with TRBD1. The DNA of the CDR3 is TGTGCCAGCAGGACAGGAACGAACACCGGGGAGCTGTTTTTT. This encodes CASRTGTNTGELFF.